The 9 T cell receptor beta chains below all came from one sample that was sequenced in a study of blood T cell repertoires in COVID-19. The protocol was immunoSEQ multiplex PCR, while the TCRdb copy is restricted to in-frame clones and leaves out a portion. The sample has about 200,000 clones, 70% to 90% seen once. Sequencing was done on a sample of peripheral blood. The receptors come from an elderly man with acute or convalescent COVID-19.

The chain uses TRBV11-3 and TRBJ2-3, with D tentatively TRBD2 (5 bases). CDR1 SGHNT and CDR2 YENEEA come from the germline V gene. The CDR3 sequence is 20 residues long. Trimming took 0 bases from V and 0 from J, leaving 22 bases between them. CDR3 bases: TGTGCCAGCAGCTTAGAAGGTCCAGGACGGAGGCGGTTTAGCACAGATACGCAGTATTTT. It yields the protein CASSLEGPGRRRFSTDTQYF.

The chain joins TRBV5-1 to TRBJ2-5; D remains ambiguous. There are 13 residues in the CDR3. Trimming took 6 bases from V and 4 from J, leaving 13 bases between them. Germline V CDR1 and CDR2: SGHRS, YFSETQ. CDR3 amino acids: CASTRGLRETQYF. The CDR3 DNA reads as TGCGCCAGCACCCGAGGCCTTCGAGAGACCCAGTACTTC.

On this clone itself: Different DNA sequences within this sample yield the same CDR3. The chain has TRBV18 and TRBJ1-4; 9 bases are a match to TRBD1. V gave up 4 bases and J gave up 5 bases; unmatched junction bases: 2. Per the germline V gene, CDR1 is KGHSH and CDR2 is LQKENI. This CDR3 contains 14 residues. CDR3 nucleotides: TGTGCCAGCTCACGAGGACAGGGGAATGAAAAACTGTTTTTT. Translation gives CASSRGQGNEKLFF.

V gene TRBV7-2 combines with J gene TRBJ1-5, with 9 positions matching TRBD1. CDR1 is SGHTA, CDR2 FQGNSA, per germline. CDR3 length equals 15 residues. After removal of 5 bases from V and 3 bases from J, the junction contained 5 bases not matched to a gene. CDR3 in amino acids: CASSPGQGNNQPQHF. In DNA form, the CDR3 reads TGTGCCAGCAGCCCGGGACAGGGTAACAATCAGCCCCAGCATTTT.

The chain uses TRBV6-2 or TRBV6-3 and TRBJ1-5; the D is unclear. The CDR3 length is 12 residues. Germline V gene lookup returns CDR1 MNHEY and CDR2 SVGEGT. The V end lost 6 bases, the J end lost 6 bases, and 9 bases lay between the germline ends. The CDR3: CASSEGSQPQHF. The DNA for the CDR3 is TGTGCCAGCAGCGAGGGCAGTCAGCCCCAGCATTTT.

The rearrangement joins TRBV5-1 to TRBJ2-5, with 10 bases fitting TRBD2. This CDR3 is built from 15 residues. The junction had 4 bases not matched to a gene; V was cut back by 4 bases and J by 1 base. Per germline, CDR1 SGHRS and CDR2 YFSETQ. The CDR3 spells CASSKLAGFQETQYF. Here the CDR3 DNA reads TGCGCCAGCAGCAAACTAGCGGGATTCCAAGAGACCCAGTACTTC.

The V and J genes are TRBV7-9 and TRBJ1-1; D is unresolved. Deletions cut 1 base from V and 10 bases from J, with 7 bases between. The CDR3 totals 11 residues. CDR1 is SEHNR, CDR2 FQNEAQ, per germline (reference sequence). The CDR3 coding sequence is TGTGCCAGCAGCTTAGATTTCGTAGCTTTCTTT. It specifies CASSLDFVAFF.

The genes are TRBV19 and TRBJ2-3; TRBD2 might be the D (5 bases). The length of the CDR3 is 13 residues. Between the trimmed V and J ends, which lost 5 bases and 6 bases, there was a span of 12 bases. The V gene's germline CDR1 is LNHDA and CDR2 SQIVND (reference sequence). CDR3 in DNA: TGTGCCAGTAGTTTCCGGGAAGGCGATACGCAGTATTTT. It translates to CASSFREGDTQYF.

The chain links TRBV6-5 to TRBJ1-1, with TRBD1 matching 10 bases. The germline V gene has CDR1 MNHEY and CDR2 SVGAGI. CDR3 length: 13 residues. Trimming cost V 4 bases and J 7 bases; bases outside gene matches: 3. The CDR3 spells CASSWDRGREAFF. The CDR3 DNA reads as TGTGCCAGCAGTTGGGACAGGGGCCGTGAAGCTTTCTTT.